This T cell receptor (beta chain) was identified in a study of cytomegalovirus exposure and HLA in healthy donors. Study-level findings and limits: A later analysis, which compared TCR beta chains of equal frequency, found the HLA-associated ones more clonally expanded.

Healthy bone marrow donors made up the donor group. Regarding this clone: Its specificity is unknown.

PCR used 60 Vbeta primers and 13 Jbeta primers. The repertoire was sequenced with immunoSEQ multiplex PCR; TCRdb's copy has only in-frame clones and lacks some. The sample carries about 140,000 clones, about 75% recorded once. The CDR3 is 14 residues long. Germline values: CDR1 SGHDT, CDR2 YYEEEE. Trimming pared 4 bases from V and 1 base from J, leaving 9 bases between. The clonotype originates from a middle-aged man in good health and CMV-seronegative. The material sequenced was PBMCs. The chain recombines TRBV5-6 with TRBJ1-5, with TRBD1 as a possible D gene (5 bases). The CDR3 spells CASSGTMSNQPQHF. The CDR3, as DNA: TGTGCCAGCAGCGGGACTATGAGCAATCAGCCCCAGCATTTT. Together with reference TRBV5-6 and TRBJ1-5, the CDR3 gives the full variable domain: DAGVTQSPTHLIKTRGQQVTLRCSPKSGHDTVSWYQQALGQGPQFIFQYYEEEERQRGNFPDRFSGHQFPNYSSELNVNALLLGDSALYLCASSGTMSNQPQHFGDGTRLSIL.